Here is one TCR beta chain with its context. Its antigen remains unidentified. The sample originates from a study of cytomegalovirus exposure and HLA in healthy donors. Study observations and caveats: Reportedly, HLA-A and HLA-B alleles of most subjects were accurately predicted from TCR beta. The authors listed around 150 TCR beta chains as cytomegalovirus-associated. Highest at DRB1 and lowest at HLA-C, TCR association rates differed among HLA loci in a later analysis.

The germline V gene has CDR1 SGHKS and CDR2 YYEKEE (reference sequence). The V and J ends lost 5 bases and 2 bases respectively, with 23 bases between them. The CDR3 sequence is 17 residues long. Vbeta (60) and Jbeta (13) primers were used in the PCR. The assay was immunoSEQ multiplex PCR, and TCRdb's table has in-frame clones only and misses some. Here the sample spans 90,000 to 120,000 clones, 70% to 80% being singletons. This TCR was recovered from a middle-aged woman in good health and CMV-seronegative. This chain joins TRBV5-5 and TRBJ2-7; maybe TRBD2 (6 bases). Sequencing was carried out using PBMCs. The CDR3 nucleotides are TGTGCCAGCAGATCAACTAGCCCCTTCAGTCGGACCTACGAGCAGTACTTC. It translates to CASRSTSPFSRTYEQYF.